Below are 29 T cell receptor beta chains sequenced from a single sample in a study of T cells after yellow fever vaccination. TCRdb passed the 5' RACE reads through MiXCR, listing each CDR3 protein once. The sample carries some 260,000 distinct CDR3 sequences, about 5.2% recorded once. The sequenced sample was CD4+ T cells sorted from PBMCs, obtained on the day of the yellow fever booster vaccination. Receptor source: a man younger than 30 who received the YFV17D yellow fever vaccine.

In its sample, this clonotype was seen a few times. The gene calls are TRBV7-9 and TRBJ1-5; D uncertain. V was shortened by 5 bases and J by 2 bases, with 10 bases between the two germline ends. This CDR3 region has 14 residues. Germline V gene lookup returns CDR1 SEHNR and CDR2 FQNEAQ (reference sequence). CDR3 sequence (DNA): TGTGCCAGCAGCCCTGAAGGAGGCAATCAGCCCCAGCATTTT. Residues: CASSPEGGNQPQHF.

This chain uses TRBV7-6 with TRBJ1-1; 8 bases fit TRBD1. The CDR3 runs 13 residues. Germline values: CDR1 SGHVS, CDR2 FNYEAQ. V lost 5 bases and J lost 3; bases outside the gene matches: 2. The CDR3 protein is CASSKQGDTEAFF. CDR3 sequence (DNA): TGTGCCAGCAGCAAACAGGGGGACACTGAAGCTTTCTTT.

On this clonotype: One end of the junction fails to match germline, which may point to a read error. The chain combines TRBV7-7 with TRBJ1-4; the D is unclear. The CDR3 is made up of 14 amino acids. From germline, CDR1 is SSHAT and CDR2 FNYEAQ (reference sequence). The CDR3 DNA is TGTGCTAGCAGTTTATCCCCCTTGAATGAAAAACTGTTTTTT. It specifies CASSLSPLNEKLFF.

This clonotype has a count of ten or more. The V call is TRBV12-3 or TRBV12-4, the J call TRBJ1-2; 8 bases fit TRBD1. Germline trimming cut 5 bases from V and 8 bases from J; bases unmatched to any gene: 10. The CDR3 totals 14 residues. The DNA for the CDR3 is TGTGCCAGCAGTCTGGAAGACAGGGGATGGGGCTACACCTTC. It yields the protein CASSLEDRGWGYTF.

The rearrangement uses TRBV4-3 and TRBJ1-2; D is uncertain. Trimming stripped 0 bases from V and 7 bases from J, with 15 bases between. Looked up from germline, CDR1 is LGHNA and CDR2 is YSLEER. The CDR3 is 15 amino acids. The DNA for the CDR3 is TGCGCCAGCAGCCAAGATCGACCAGCGTTCGGTGGCTACACCTTC. Amino acid sequence: CASSQDRPAFGGYTF.

This clonotype was counted at least ten times. The chain uses TRBV7-9 and TRBJ1-1; D gene uncertain. CDR1 is SEHNR and CDR2 is FQNEAQ in the germline V gene (reference sequence). CDR3 size: 13 residues. Trimming cost V 1 base and J 6 bases, with 9 bases left between them. The CDR3 DNA reads TGTGCCAGCAGCTTAGGAGATGCTGCTGAAGCTTTCTTT. Translated, it gives CASSLGDAAEAFF. The whole variable domain, remainder taken from reference TRBV7-9 and TRBJ1-1, is DTGVSQNPRHKITKRGQNVTFRCDPISEHNRLYWYRQTLGQGPEFLTYFQNEAQLEKSRLLSDRFSAERPKGSFSTLEIQRTEQGDSAMYLCASSLGDAAEAFFGQGTRLTVV.

This clonotype was observed at least ten times. The chain employs TRBV5-1 and TRBJ1-2, with D perhaps TRBD1 (5 bases). Germline values: CDR1 SGHRS, CDR2 YFSETQ. This CDR3 has 16 residues. The germline V and J ends were trimmed by 2 bases and 5 bases, with 19 bases remaining between them. The CDR3 spells CASSFPEGAPLYGYTF. Written as DNA, the CDR3 is TGCGCCAGCAGCTTCCCCGAAGGGGCTCCCCTATATGGCTACACCTTC.

This clonotype has a handful of counts. The chain combines TRBV20-1 with TRBJ2-5, with TRBD2 matching over 8 bases. V trimming: 6 bases; J trimming: 2 bases; junction bases outside the gene matches: 8. The CDR3 is 14 residues long. Germline loops: CDR1 DFQATT, CDR2 SNEGSKA (reference sequence). The chain's CDR3 is CSARTSPKQETQYF. CDR3 DNA sequence: TGCAGTGCCCGGACTAGCCCCAAACAAGAGACCCAGTACTTC.

This chain uses TRBV12-3 or TRBV12-4 with TRBJ2-3; D possibly matches TRBD1 or TRBD2 (6 bases each). Trimming shortened V by 6 bases and J by 0 bases, and 19 bases separated the two germline ends. CDR3 length equals 17 residues. The CDR3 spells CASSRRDGGPSTDTQYF. The CDR3 nucleotides are TGTGCCAGCAGCCGCCGAGATGGGGGGCCTAGCACAGATACGCAGTATTTT.

This clonotype appeared a few times. The chain uses TRBV6-1 and TRBJ2-2; the D is unclear. This CDR3 region has 14 residues. Trimming removed 1 base from V and 1 base from J, with 4 bases in between. Germline CDR1 MNHNS, CDR2 SASEGT. CDR3 in amino acids: CASSEGRNTGELFF. CDR3 bases: TGTGCCAGCAGTGAAGGCAGGAACACCGGGGAGCTGTTTTTT.

This clonotype occurred a few times. The chain has TRBV7-6 and TRBJ2-3; possibly TRBD1 for D (5 bases). Deletions cut 5 bases from V and 4 bases from J, with 13 bases between. This CDR3 comprises 14 residues. Looked up from germline, CDR1 is SGHVS and CDR2 is FNYEAQ. CDR3: CASSIRGSADTQYF. The CDR3 coding sequence is TGTGCCAGCAGCATAAGGGGTTCGGCAGATACGCAGTATTTT.

Note on this clonotype: A much larger clone differs from this one at a single base, so this may be a read error. The chain couples TRBV10-3 to TRBJ2-5, with 12 bases that match TRBD2. Germline V CDR1 and CDR2: ENHRY, SYGVKD. The CDR3 is 15 residues long. As DNA, the CDR3 is TGTGCCATCAGTACTAGCGGGGGGCCTACAGAGAACCAGTACTTC. As protein: CAISTSGGPTENQYF.

This clonotype has a handful of counts. The chain has TRBV18 and TRBJ1-2; D might be TRBD1 (5 bases). This CDR3 is built from 14 residues. The germline V gene encodes CDR1 KGHSH and CDR2 LQKENI. The germline V and J ends were trimmed by 0 bases and 5 bases, with 10 bases remaining between them. The CDR3 sequence: CASSPPAGPYGYTF. The CDR3 coding sequence is TGTGCCAGCTCACCACCTGCAGGGCCATATGGCTACACCTTC.

This clonotype has just a few counts. This chain joins TRBV12-3 or TRBV12-4 and TRBJ1-6; 10 bases map to TRBD1. The J segment lost 6 bases and the V segment lost 6 bases, leaving 5 bases of the junction unmatched. The CDR3 length is 15 residues. The CDR3 nucleotides read TGTGCCAGCAGGACCCGACAGGGGGCTAATTCACCCCTCCACTTT. Residues: CASRTRQGANSPLHF.

This clonotype was observed many times. This sequence joins TRBV11-2 and TRBJ2-5, with D perhaps TRBD1 (5 bases). The germline V gene has CDR1 SGHAT and CDR2 FQNNGV. The CDR3 is 14 residues long. Trimming shortened V by 1 base and J by 1 base, and 7 bases separated the two germline ends. This CDR3 reads CASSLGTTQETQYF. CDR3 coding DNA: TGTGCCAGCAGCTTAGGGACAACCCAAGAGACCCAGTACTTC.

The chain is built from TRBV3-1 and TRBJ2-2, with 7 nucleotides matching TRBD2. The CDR3 consists of 14 residues. V dropped 1 base and J dropped 4; count of bases not matched to a gene: 0. CDR1 LGHDT and CDR2 YNNKEL come from the germline V gene (reference sequence). CDR3 DNA sequence: TGTGCCAGCAGCCAAGCGGGAGGCACCGGGGAGCTGTTTTTT. Encoded protein: CASSQAGGTGELFF. The whole variable domain, filled in from reference TRBV3-1 and TRBJ2-2, reads DTAVSQTPKYLVTQMGNDKSIKCEQNLGHDTMYWYKQDSKKFLKIMFSYNNKELIINETVPNRFSPKSPDKAHLNLHINSLELGDSAVYFCASSQAGGTGELFFGEGSRLTVL.

This clonotype was observed at least ten times. Mismatch with germline at one junction end may stem from a read error. The chain combines TRBV7-6 with TRBJ1-1; 9 bases line up with TRBD1. Germline values: CDR1 SGHVS, CDR2 FNYEAQ. The CDR3 spans 17 residues. The CDR3: CASSPGKNRDRDAEAFF. CDR3 nucleotides: TGTGCCAGCAGCCCTGGAAAGAACCGGGACAGGGATGCTGAGGCTTTCTTT.

This clonotype occurred many times. The chain has TRBV20-1 and TRBJ1-1; D possibly corresponds to TRBD1 (5 bases). From germline, CDR1 is DFQATT and CDR2 SNEGSKA (reference sequence). The CDR3 has 12 residues. The DNA for the CDR3 is TGCAGCGCCCGACAGCCGAACACTGAAGCTTTCTTT. It encodes CSARQPNTEAFF.

This clonotype appeared a few times. V is TRBV7-9 and J is TRBJ2-3, with TRBD2 matching 8 bases. Trimming at V came to 2 bases and at J to 2 bases, leaving 12 bases not matched to a gene. Germline CDR1 is SEHNR and CDR2 is FQNEAQ (reference sequence). The CDR3 contains 18 residues. This CDR3 is CASSLFQFAGGLTDTQYF. The CDR3 DNA reads TGTGCCAGCAGCTTATTCCAGTTCGCGGGGGGCCTCACAGATACGCAGTATTTT.

This clonotype has a count of ten or more. V and J are TRBV5-4 and TRBJ1-5; D uncertain. Germline V CDR1 and CDR2: SGHNT, YYREEE (reference sequence). The CDR3 extends over 12 amino acids. V lost 1 base, J lost 4 bases, and 3 bases lay in between. CDR3 DNA sequence: TGTGCCAGCAGCTTGTTTAATCAGCCCCAGCATTTT. Translation: CASSLFNQPQHF.

At least ten counts were recorded for this clonotype. The chain links TRBV29-1 to TRBJ1-1; no clear D. CDR1 and CDR2 (germline): SQVTM, ANQGSEA. The CDR3 has 13 residues. Trimming removed 2 bases from V and 1 base from J, with 8 bases in between. The CDR3 spells CSVERTSNTEAFF. CDR3 sequence (DNA): TGCAGCGTTGAAAGAACCTCGAACACTGAAGCTTTCTTT. Supplemented by reference TRBV29-1 and TRBJ1-1, the full variable domain reads SAVISQKPSRDICQRGTSLTIQCQVDSQVTMMFWYRQQPGQSLTLIATANQGSEATYESGFVIDKFPISRPNLTFSTLTVSNMSPEDSSIYLCSVERTSNTEAFFGQGTRLTVV.

DNA of the CDR3: TGTGCCTGTCGGCAGGGTAGCGGGAATACCGGGGAGCTGTTTTTT. Translating it yields CACRQGSGNTGELFF. The chain combines TRBV30 with TRBJ2-2; TRBD2 matches at 8 bases. This CDR3 spans 15 amino acids. CDR1 GTSNPN and CDR2 SVGIG come from the germline V gene (reference sequence). V lost 6 bases and J lost 5; bases outside the gene matches: 11.

The CDR3 reads CASSALEGVRSPLHF. The DNA for the CDR3 is TGCGCCAGCAGCGCGCTGGAAGGGGTTCGATCACCCCTCCACTTT. The V call is TRBV5-1, the J call TRBJ1-6; tentative D call: TRBD1 (5 bases). The CDR3 has 15 amino acids. Per the germline V gene, CDR1 is SGHRS and CDR2 is YFSETQ. Trimming stripped 4 bases from V and 10 bases from J, with 18 bases between.

This clonotype was detected ten times or more. The chain uses TRBV12-5 and TRBJ2-2, with D perhaps TRBD1 or TRBD2 (5 bases each). V lost 5 bases and J lost 5, with 12 bases in between. The germline CDR1 and CDR2 sequences are LGHNT and FRNRAP. The CDR3 contains 14 residues. CDR3 residues: CASGPGAMTGELFF. DNA for the CDR3: TGTGCTAGTGGTCCCGGGGCTATGACCGGGGAGCTGTTTTTT.

This clonotype was counted a few times. The rearrangement uses TRBV7-2 and TRBJ2-7, with no clear D. Germline values: CDR1 SGHTA, CDR2 FQGNSA. There are 16 residues in the CDR3. The V and J ends lost 1 base and 0 bases respectively, with 13 bases between them. The CDR3 loop is CASSLDIGRRSYEQYF. The CDR3, as DNA: TGTGCCAGCAGCTTAGATATCGGCAGACGCTCCTACGAGCAGTACTTC.

This sequence joins TRBV10-3 and TRBJ2-4; TRBD2 aligns across 12 bases. Germline V gene sequence: CDR1 ENHRY, CDR2 SYGVKD. V shed 3 bases, J shed 10 bases, and the junction held 10 bases outside the gene matches. The CDR3 sequence is 16 residues long. The CDR3: CAISDSGLAGTPIQYF. The CDR3 coding sequence is TGTGCCATCAGTGATTCCGGACTAGCGGGGACGCCTATTCAGTACTTC.

V and J are TRBV6-1 and TRBJ2-5; TRBD2 might be the D (6 bases). Germline-derived CDR1 and CDR2 are MNHNS and SASEGT. This CDR3 spans 16 amino acids. V shed 4 bases and J shed 1 base, with 16 bases lying between them. Written as DNA, the CDR3 is TGTGCCAGCAGTGGGCCCCCCGGAGGGGTCCAAGAGACCCAGTACTTC. Its protein is CASSGPPGGVQETQYF.

V usage is TRBV6-2 or TRBV6-3 and J usage is TRBJ1-1; D unclear. The V and J ends lost 5 bases and 2 bases respectively, with 18 bases between them. The CDR3 consists of 16 residues. Germline V CDR1 and CDR2: MNHEY, SVGEGT. The CDR3 nucleotides are TGTGCCAGCAGTGACGGGTTTGCCTCGGTAAACACTGAAGCTTTCTTT. Its protein product is CASSDGFASVNTEAFF.

This clonotype has ten or more counts. The chain is built from TRBV20-1 and TRBJ1-6; weak D call: TRBD1 (6 bases). Trimming stripped 7 bases from V and 5 bases from J, with 21 bases between. The CDR3 extends over 16 amino acids. Germline CDR1 reads DFQATT; CDR2 reads SNEGSKA (reference sequence). The CDR3 region has the DNA TGCAGTGTTCGACCGCCAGGGGCACTGAATAATTCACCCCTCCACTTT. Amino acids: CSVRPPGALNNSPLHF.